The clone carrying this TCR beta chain was picked up many times. The antigen remains undetermined. Trimming shortened V by 6 bases and J by 10 bases, and 27 bases separated the two germline ends. The CDR3 is 16 amino acids. The sample's time point: sample taken at primary tumor resection. Sequencing covered unsorted whole RNA taken from tumor, nontumor lung or frozen PBMC. TCRdb itself ran the 5' RACE reads through MiXCR, one entry per CDR3 protein. The sample has around 20,000 distinct CDR3 sequences; over 2.5% are singletons. This sample was included in a study of spatial heterogeneity in lung cancer. Broader study findings: Counts of expanded intratumoral alpha and beta TCRs tracked tumor mutation counts.

The receptor comes from a male donor with early-stage non-small cell lung cancer. The chain combines TRBV6-7 with TRBJ1-2, with no clear D. TRBV6-7 is an ORF, with its function uncertain. The sample in question was lung tumor tissue, obtained at surgery. The CDR3 coding sequence is TGTGCCAGCAGCTTGAGCGACTCTATGGCTACACCCATCTACACCTTC. Amino acids: CASSLSDSMATPIYTF.